Sequencing of this T cell receptor (beta chain) was carried out in a study of patients and donors after allogeneic stem cell transplantation (dated by TCRdb to 2019 to 2021). Inclusive of the bounding cysteine and phenylalanine, the CDR3 is 15 residues long. The kept DNA is CDR3 alone, 45 bases in frame from the first base. CDR1 is given as SGHRS and CDR2 as YFSETQ, both from the germline V gene. V is clipped by 1 base and J by 5 bases, and the sequence between their germline boundaries is 15 bases long. The library was prepared using RT-PCR. The instrument was a NextSeq 550. The public reads were reanalyzed by TCRdb: fastp trimming at Q25, MiXCR alignment, in-frame beta chains only. Identical CDR3 proteins give one entry, which carries the most common genes and DNA. The sample yields 900,000 to 1,000,000 distinct CDR3 sequences; more than 15% were counted once. The top ten constitute around 6% of the sample.

With regard to this clonotype: The antigen it binds to is not known. One base away there is no much larger clone; base qualities are not given.

The V and J segments used are TRBV5-1 and TRBJ2-5; 5 matching bases give a weak D call of TRBD1. Sequences were obtained from blood, either unsorted or a sorted T cell fraction (not recorded which). This clonotype was sampled from a human donor who was either an allogeneic HSCT recipient or a stem cell or donor lymphocyte infusion donor (not recorded which). It is not recorded whose cells these are; they may come from a transplant donor. The DNA reads TGCGCCAGCAGCTTGACCGGCAGGGAACGGGAGACCCAGTACTTC. The encoded protein is CASSLTGRERETQYF.